The clone carrying this T cell receptor beta chain was seen at least ten times. Its antigen is unidentified. The record originates from a study of identical twins. Via MiXCR, TCRdb re-called the 5' RACE reads, giving one row per CDR3 protein. The data contain about 660,000 distinct CDR3 sequences, roughly 8% of them singletons. Study-wide results and caveats: Invariant populations such as MAIT and iNKT cells could partly muddle zero-insertion analyses.

This same sample was also taken into another study, of yellow fever vaccine responses in identical twins. As that report states: Convergence reportedly seemed to mark part of the twins' vaccine T cell response, with personalization marking the rest.

The clonotype was recovered from a woman under 30 in good health. The sequenced sample was PBMCs.

The CDR3 nucleotides are TGCGCCAGCAGCCAAGATCGGGCAGGCACGCCTGAAGCTTTCTTT. Its protein product is CASSQDRAGTPEAFF. The chain carries TRBV4-3 and TRBJ1-1; D is unresolved. Trimming took 0 bases from V and 6 from J, leaving 14 bases between them. The CDR3 length is 15 residues. The V gene's germline CDR1 is LGHNA and CDR2 YSLEER.